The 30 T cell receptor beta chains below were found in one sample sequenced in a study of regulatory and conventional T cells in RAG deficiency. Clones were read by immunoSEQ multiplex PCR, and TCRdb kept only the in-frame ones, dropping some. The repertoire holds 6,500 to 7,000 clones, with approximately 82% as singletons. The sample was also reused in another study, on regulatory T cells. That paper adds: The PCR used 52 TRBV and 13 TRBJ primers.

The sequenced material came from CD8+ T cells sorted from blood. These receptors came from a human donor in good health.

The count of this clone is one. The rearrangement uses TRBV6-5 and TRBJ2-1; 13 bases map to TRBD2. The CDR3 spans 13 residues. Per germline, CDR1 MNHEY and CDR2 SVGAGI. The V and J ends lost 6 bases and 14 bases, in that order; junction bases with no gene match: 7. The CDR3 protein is CASRTTSGGREFF. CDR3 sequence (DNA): TGTGCCAGCAGGACGACTAGCGGGGGGCGGGAGTTCTTC.

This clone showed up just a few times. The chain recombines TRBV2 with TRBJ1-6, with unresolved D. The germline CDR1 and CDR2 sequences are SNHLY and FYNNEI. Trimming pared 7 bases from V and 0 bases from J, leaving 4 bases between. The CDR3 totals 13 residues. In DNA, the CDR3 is TGTGCCAGCAAGGGCTCCTATAATTCACCCCTCCACTTT. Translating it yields CASKGSYNSPLHF.

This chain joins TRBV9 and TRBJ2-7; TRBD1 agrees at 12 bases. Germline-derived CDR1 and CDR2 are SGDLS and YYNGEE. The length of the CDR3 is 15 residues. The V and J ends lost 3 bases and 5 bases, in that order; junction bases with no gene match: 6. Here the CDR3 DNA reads TGTGCCAGCAGCGAGGGGACAGGGGGCCGCGACGAGCAGTACTTC. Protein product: CASSEGTGGRDEQYF.

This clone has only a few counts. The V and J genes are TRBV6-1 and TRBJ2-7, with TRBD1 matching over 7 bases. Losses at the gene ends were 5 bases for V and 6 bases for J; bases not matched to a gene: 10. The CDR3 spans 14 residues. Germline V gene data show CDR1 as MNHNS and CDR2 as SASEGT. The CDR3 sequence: CASSRQGLLSEQYF. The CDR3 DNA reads TGTGCCAGCAGTCGACAGGGCCTTCTCAGCGAGCAGTACTTC.

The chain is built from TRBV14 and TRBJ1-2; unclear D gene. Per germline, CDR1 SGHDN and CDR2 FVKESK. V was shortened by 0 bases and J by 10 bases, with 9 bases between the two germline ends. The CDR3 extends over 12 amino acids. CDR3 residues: CASSQDLLDYTF. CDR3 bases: TGTGCCAGCAGCCAAGATCTCTTGGACTACACCTTC.

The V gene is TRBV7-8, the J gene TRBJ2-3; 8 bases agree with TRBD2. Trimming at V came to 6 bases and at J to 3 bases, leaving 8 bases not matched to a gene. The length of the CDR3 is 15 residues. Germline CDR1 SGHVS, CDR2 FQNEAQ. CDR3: CASSSSGGRTDTQYF. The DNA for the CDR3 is TGTGCCAGCAGTTCGAGCGGGGGTAGGACAGATACGCAGTATTTT.

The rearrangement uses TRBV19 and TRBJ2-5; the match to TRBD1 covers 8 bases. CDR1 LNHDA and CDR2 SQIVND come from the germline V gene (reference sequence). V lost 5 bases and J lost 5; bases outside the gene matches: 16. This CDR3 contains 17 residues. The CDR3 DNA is TGTGCCAGTAGTCCCTCAGGACAGGGTGAATTCAGGGAGACCCAGTACTTC. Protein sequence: CASSPSGQGEFRETQYF.

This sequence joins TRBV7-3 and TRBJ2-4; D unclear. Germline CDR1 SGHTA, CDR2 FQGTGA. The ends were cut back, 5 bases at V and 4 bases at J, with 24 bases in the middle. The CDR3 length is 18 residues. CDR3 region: CASSPPVPGKGAKNIQYF. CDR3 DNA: TGTGCCAGCAGCCCCCCGGTACCCGGCAAGGGCGCAAAAAACATTCAGTACTTC.

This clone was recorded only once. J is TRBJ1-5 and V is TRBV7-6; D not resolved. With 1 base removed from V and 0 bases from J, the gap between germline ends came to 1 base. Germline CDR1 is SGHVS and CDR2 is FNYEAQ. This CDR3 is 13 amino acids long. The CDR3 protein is CASSLDSNQPQHF. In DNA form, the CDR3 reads TGTGCCAGCAGCTTAGATAGCAATCAGCCCCAGCATTTT.

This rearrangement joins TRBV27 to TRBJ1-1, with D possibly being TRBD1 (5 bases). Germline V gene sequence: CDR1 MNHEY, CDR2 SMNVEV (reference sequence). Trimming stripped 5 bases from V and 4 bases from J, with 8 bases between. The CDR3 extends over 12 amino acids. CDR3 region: CASSGHFTEAFF. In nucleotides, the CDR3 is TGTGCCAGCAGTGGACATTTCACTGAAGCTTTCTTT.

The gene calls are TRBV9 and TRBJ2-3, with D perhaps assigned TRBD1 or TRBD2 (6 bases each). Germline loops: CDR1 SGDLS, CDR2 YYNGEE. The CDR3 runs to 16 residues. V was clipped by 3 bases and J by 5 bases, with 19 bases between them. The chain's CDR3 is CASSEGGLHVKDTQYF. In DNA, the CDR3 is TGTGCCAGCAGCGAAGGGGGACTGCACGTAAAAGATACGCAGTATTTT. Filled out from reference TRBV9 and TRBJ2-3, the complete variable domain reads DSGVTQTPKHLITATGQRVTLRCSPRSGDLSVYWYQQSLDQGLQFLIQYYNGEERAKGNILERFSAQQFPDLHSELNLSSLELGDSALYFCASSEGGLHVKDTQYFGPGTRLTVL.

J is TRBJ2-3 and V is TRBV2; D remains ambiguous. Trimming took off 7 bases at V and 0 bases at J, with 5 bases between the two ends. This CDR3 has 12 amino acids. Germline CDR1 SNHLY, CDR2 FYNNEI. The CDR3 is CASISSTDTQYF. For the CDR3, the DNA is TGTGCCAGCATCAGTAGCACAGATACGCAGTATTTT.

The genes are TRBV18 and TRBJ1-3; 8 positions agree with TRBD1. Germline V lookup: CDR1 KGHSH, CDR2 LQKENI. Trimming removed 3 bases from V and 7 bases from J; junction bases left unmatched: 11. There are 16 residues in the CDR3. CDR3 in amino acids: CASSPDRGQAGNTIYF. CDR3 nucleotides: TGTGCCAGCTCACCCGACAGGGGCCAAGCGGGGAACACCATATATTTT.

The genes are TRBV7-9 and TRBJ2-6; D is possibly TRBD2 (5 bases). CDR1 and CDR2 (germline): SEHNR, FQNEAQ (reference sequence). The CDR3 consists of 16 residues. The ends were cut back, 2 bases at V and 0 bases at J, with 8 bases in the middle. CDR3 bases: TGTGCCAGCAGCTTAAGGAGGAGCTCTGGGGCCAACGTCCTGACTTTC. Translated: CASSLRRSSGANVLTF.

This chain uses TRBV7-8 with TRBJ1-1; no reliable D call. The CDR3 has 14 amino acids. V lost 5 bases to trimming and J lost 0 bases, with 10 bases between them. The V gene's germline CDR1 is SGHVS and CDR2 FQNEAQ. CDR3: CASSPTRVNTEAFF. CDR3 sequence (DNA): TGTGCCAGCAGCCCGACTAGGGTGAACACTGAAGCTTTCTTT.

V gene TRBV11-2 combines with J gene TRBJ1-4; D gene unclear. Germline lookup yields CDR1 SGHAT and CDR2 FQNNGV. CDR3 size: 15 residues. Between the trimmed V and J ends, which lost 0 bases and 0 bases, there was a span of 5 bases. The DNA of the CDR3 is TGTGCCAGCAGCTTAGAAGCCACAACTAATGAAAAACTGTTTTTT. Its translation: CASSLEATTNEKLFF. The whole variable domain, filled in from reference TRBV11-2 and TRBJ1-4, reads EAGVAQSPRYKIIEKRQSVAFWCNPISGHATLYWYQQILGQGPKLLIQFQNNGVVDDSQLPKDRFSAERLKGVDSTLKIQPAKLEDSAVYLCASSLEATTNEKLFFGSGTQLSVL.

CDR3 sequence: CATSRAPNYEQYF. DNA for the CDR3: TGTGCCACCAGCAGAGCGCCGAACTACGAGCAGTACTTC. This chain connects TRBV15 to TRBJ2-7; no clear D. This CDR3 has 13 residues. In germline, CDR1 is LNHNV, CDR2 YYDKDF (reference sequence). The V end was cut by 1 base, the J end by 3 bases, with 7 bases between.

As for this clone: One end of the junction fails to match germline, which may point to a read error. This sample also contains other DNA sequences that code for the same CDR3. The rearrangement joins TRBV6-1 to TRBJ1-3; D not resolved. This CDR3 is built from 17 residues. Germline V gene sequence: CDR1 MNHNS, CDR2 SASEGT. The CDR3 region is CASSELSLTVTRNTIYF. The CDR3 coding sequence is TGTGCCAGCAGTGAATTGTCCCTTACAGTAACGAGAAACACCATATACTTT.

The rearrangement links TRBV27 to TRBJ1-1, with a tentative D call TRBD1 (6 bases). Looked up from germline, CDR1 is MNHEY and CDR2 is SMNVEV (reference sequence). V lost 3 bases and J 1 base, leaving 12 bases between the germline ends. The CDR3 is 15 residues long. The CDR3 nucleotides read TGTGCCAGCAGTTTCAACAGGGAGCGGAACACTGAAGCTTTCTTT. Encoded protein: CASSFNRERNTEAFF.

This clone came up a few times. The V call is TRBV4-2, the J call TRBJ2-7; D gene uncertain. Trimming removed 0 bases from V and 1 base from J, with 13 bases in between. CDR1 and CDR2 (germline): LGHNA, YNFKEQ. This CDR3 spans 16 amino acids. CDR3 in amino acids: CASSQDVLSRSYEQYF. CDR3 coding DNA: TGTGCCAGCAGCCAAGATGTGTTATCAAGATCCTACGAGCAGTACTTC.

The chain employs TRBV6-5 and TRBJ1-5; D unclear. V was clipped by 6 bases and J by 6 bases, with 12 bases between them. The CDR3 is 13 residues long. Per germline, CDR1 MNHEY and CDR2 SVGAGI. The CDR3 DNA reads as TGTGCCAGCAGCCAATGGGCGTCTCAGCCCCAGCATTTT. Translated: CASSQWASQPQHF.

CDR3 DNA: TGTGCCAGCAGCTTAGATGGGGGGCCGGACACTGAAGCTTTCTTT. Translated: CASSLDGGPDTEAFF. The chain combines TRBV11-1 with TRBJ1-1; perhaps TRBD1 as D (6 bases). Germline CDR1 reads SGHAT; CDR2 reads FQDESV (reference sequence). Trimming took 1 base from V and 3 from J, leaving 12 bases between them. The CDR3 sequence is 15 residues long.

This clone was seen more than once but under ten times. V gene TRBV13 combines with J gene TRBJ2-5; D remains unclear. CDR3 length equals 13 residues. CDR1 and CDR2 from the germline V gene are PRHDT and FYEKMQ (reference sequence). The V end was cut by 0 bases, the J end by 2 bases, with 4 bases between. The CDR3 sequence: CASSLGGQETQYF. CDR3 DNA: TGTGCCAGCAGCTTAGGCGGACAAGAGACCCAGTACTTC.

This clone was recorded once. The CDR3 spells CASSPAGQGEETQYF. The CDR3 DNA is TGTGCCAGCAGCCCAGCGGGACAGGGGGAAGAGACCCAGTACTTC. The V and J genes are TRBV13 and TRBJ2-5; 11 bases map to TRBD1. J gave up 3 bases and V 5 bases, and 5 bases lay outside the gene matches. Germline-derived CDR1 and CDR2 are PRHDT and FYEKMQ (reference sequence). This CDR3 is 15 amino acids long.

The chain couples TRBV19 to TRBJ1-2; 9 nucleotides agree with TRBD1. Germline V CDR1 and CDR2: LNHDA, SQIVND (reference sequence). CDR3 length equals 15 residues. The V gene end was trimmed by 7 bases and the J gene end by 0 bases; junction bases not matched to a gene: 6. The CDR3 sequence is CASIRQGDPNYGYTF. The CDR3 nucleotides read TGTGCCAGTATTCGACAGGGGGATCCTAACTATGGCTACACCTTC.

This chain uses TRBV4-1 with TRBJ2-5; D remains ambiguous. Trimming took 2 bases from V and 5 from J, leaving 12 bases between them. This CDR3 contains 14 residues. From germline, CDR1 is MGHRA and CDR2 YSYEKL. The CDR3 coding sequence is TGCGCCAGCAGCCAAATCTCTGGGTGGGAGACCCAGTACTTC. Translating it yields CASSQISGWETQYF.

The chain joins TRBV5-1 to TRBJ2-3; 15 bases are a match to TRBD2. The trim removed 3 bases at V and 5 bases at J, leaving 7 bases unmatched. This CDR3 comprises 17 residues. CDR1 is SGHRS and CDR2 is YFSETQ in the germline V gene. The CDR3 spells CASSWGLAGGQGDTQYF. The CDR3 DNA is TGCGCCAGCAGCTGGGGACTAGCGGGGGGTCAGGGAGATACGCAGTATTTT. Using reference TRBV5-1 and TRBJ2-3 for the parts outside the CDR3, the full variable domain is KAGVTQTPRYLIKTRGQQVTLSCSPISGHRSVSWYQQTPGQGLQFLFEYFSETQRNKGNFPGRFSGRQFSNSRSEMNVSTLELGDSALYLCASSWGLAGGQGDTQYFGPGTRLTVL.

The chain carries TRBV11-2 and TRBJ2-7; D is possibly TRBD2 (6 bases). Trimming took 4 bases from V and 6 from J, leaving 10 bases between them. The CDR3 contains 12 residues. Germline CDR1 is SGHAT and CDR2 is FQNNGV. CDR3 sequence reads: CASSYPGGEQYF. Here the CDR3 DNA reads TGTGCCAGCAGCTACCCCGGGGGCGAGCAGTACTTC. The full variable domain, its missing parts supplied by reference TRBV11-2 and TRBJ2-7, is EAGVAQSPRYKIIEKRQSVAFWCNPISGHATLYWYQQILGQGPKLLIQFQNNGVVDDSQLPKDRFSAERLKGVDSTLKIQPAKLEDSAVYLCASSYPGGEQYFGPGTRLTVT.

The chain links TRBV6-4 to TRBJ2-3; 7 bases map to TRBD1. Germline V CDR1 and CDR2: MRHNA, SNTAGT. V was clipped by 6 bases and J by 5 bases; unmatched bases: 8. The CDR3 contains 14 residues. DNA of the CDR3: TGTGCCAGCAGCGCCACAGGGGCAGGAGATACGCAGTATTTT. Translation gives CASSATGAGDTQYF.

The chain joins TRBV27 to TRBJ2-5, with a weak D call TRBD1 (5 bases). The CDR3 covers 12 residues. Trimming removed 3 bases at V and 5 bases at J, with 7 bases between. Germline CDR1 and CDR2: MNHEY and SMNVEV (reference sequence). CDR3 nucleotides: TGTGCCAGCAGTTTTTCAGGGGAGACCCAGTACTTC. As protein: CASSFSGETQYF.